A selection of T cell receptor beta chains follows, all from one sample in a study of blood T cell repertoires in COVID-19. Method: immunoSEQ multiplex PCR; TCRdb's copy keeps in-frame clones and lacks some. This table has around 88,000 clones, roughly 90% appearing once. Material for sequencing was peripheral blood. These receptors were obtained from a woman of 80 years or more with acute or convalescent COVID-19. The CDR3 runs from the conserved cysteine through the conserved F or W. The order of the fields is clone size, V gene, CDR3 length, J gene, D gene, CDR3 DNA, CDR3 protein. The D gene is left open where the match is weak. The size entry is marked missing in some rows and otherwise reads once, few, many or a size class.

size: -; V: TRBV3-1/TRBV3-2; length: 15; J: TRBJ1-5; D: -; DNA: TGTGCCAGCAGCCTTTCGGGGGGCTCGGGTCAGCCCCAGCATTTT; CDR3: CASSLSGGSGQPQHF
size: few; V: TRBV5-4; length: 15; J: TRBJ1-1; D: -; DNA: TGTGCCAGCAGCTTGACAGGGCGAGGTCACACTGAAGCTTTCTTT; CDR3: CASSLTGRGHTEAFF
size: once; V: TRBV7-2; length: 13; J: TRBJ2-1; D: TRBD2; DNA: TGTGCCAGCAGCTTTAGCGGGAGCAATGAGCAGTTCTTC; CDR3: CASSFSGSNEQFF
size: -; V: TRBV11-2; length: 15; J: TRBJ1-4; D: -; DNA: TGTGCCAGCAGCCCAGACAGCGGGCATAATGAAAAACTGTTTTTT; CDR3: CASSPDSGHNEKLFF
size: -; V: TRBV7-8; length: 13; J: TRBJ1-5; D: -; DNA: TGTGCCAGCAGCTTAGCCCTGAATCAGCCCCAGCATTTT; CDR3: CASSLALNQPQHF
size: -; V: TRBV3-1/TRBV3-2; length: 15; J: TRBJ1-4; D: TRBD1; DNA: TGTGCCAGCAGCCAAGGGTTAACAGGGGATGAAAAACTGTTTTTT; CDR3: CASSQGLTGDEKLFF
size: once; V: TRBV5-4; length: 14; J: TRBJ2-3; D: -; DNA: TGTGCCAGCAGCTTGTCCCAGGTCACAGATACGCAGTATTTT; CDR3: CASSLSQVTDTQYF
size: -; V: TRBV18; length: 14; J: TRBJ1-1; D: -; DNA: TGTGCCAGCTCAATGAGAGGGGGGAACACTGAAGCTTTCTTT; CDR3: CASSMRGGNTEAFF
size: -; V: TRBV5-1; length: 14; J: TRBJ2-5; D: -; DNA: TGCGCCAGCAGCGGAGTCGGAGGCAGGGAGACCCAGTACTTC; CDR3: CASSGVGGRETQYF
size: -; V: TRBV6-5; length: 16; J: TRBJ2-7; D: TRBD1; DNA: TGTGCCAGCAGTTACCGGGGGACAGGGCTAACCTACGAGCAGTACTTC; CDR3: CASSYRGTGLTYEQYF
size: -; V: TRBV27; length: 16; J: TRBJ2-7; D: TRBD1; DNA: TGTGCCAGCAGTCAAATGACAGGGTTGGGGGCCTACGAGCAGTACTTC; CDR3: CASSQMTGLGAYEQYF
size: -; V: TRBV5-6; length: 14; J: TRBJ1-2; D: -; DNA: TGTGCCAGCAGCCCCAGGACAATTGACTATGGCTACACCTTC; CDR3: CASSPRTIDYGYTF
size: -; V: TRBV2; length: 16; J: TRBJ1-5; D: TRBD1; DNA: TGTGCCAGCAGTCCCCTGACAGGGCCGGGCAATCAGCCCCAGCATTTT; CDR3: CASSPLTGPGNQPQHF
size: once; V: TRBV30; length: 14; J: TRBJ1-2; D: -; DNA: TGTGCCTGGTCACCCCCCAGGGCTAACTATGGCTACACCTTC; CDR3: CAWSPPRANYGYTF
size: -; V: TRBV24-1; length: 15; J: TRBJ1-4; D: TRBD1; DNA: TGTGCCACCAGTGATTCCGGGACAGGTAATGAAAAACTGTTTTTT; CDR3: CATSDSGTGNEKLFF
size: once; V: TRBV28; length: 16; J: TRBJ1-2; D: -; DNA: TGTGCCAGCAGTTTAGGAAACAGGGATCGGAGCTATGGCTACACCTTC; CDR3: CASSLGNRDRSYGYTF
size: -; V: TRBV3-1/TRBV3-2; length: 15; J: TRBJ1-6; D: TRBD1; DNA: TGTGCCAGCAGCCAGTTGACAGGGGGAGGTTCACCCCTCCACTTT; CDR3: CASSQLTGGGSPLHF
size: few; V: TRBV7-3; length: 13; J: TRBJ1-1; D: -; DNA: TGTGCCAGCAGCTTACAGATGAACACTGAAGCTTTCTTT; CDR3: CASSLQMNTEAFF
size: -; V: TRBV30; length: 14; J: TRBJ2-7; D: TRBD1; DNA: TGTGCCTGGAATCCGGGACAGGGGTTTTCGAGGCAGTACTTC; CDR3: CAWNPGQGFSRQYF
size: -; V: TRBV4-2; length: 19; J: TRBJ2-3; D: TRBD2; DNA: TGTGCCAGCAGCCAAGTGGAACTAGCGGGAGACAACTTCACAGATACGCAGTATTTT; CDR3: CASSQVELAGDNFTDTQYF
size: -; V: TRBV5-1; length: 14; J: TRBJ2-5; D: -; DNA: TGCGCCAGCAGCCTCGCAGGGTACCAAGAGACCCAGTACTTC; CDR3: CASSLAGYQETQYF
size: once; V: TRBV18; length: 17; J: TRBJ1-2; D: TRBD1; DNA: TGTGCCAGCTCACCACTGAATCAGGGGGATTACGGCTATGGCTACACCTTC; CDR3: CASSPLNQGDYGYGYTF
size: -; V: TRBV3-1/TRBV3-2; length: 14; J: TRBJ2-1; D: TRBD2; DNA: TGTGCCAGCAGCCAAGCGGGGGGATTCAATGAGCAGTTCTTC; CDR3: CASSQAGGFNEQFF
size: -; V: TRBV6-6; length: 13; J: TRBJ1-2; D: TRBD1; DNA: TGTGCCAGCAGTCCGACAGGGGACTATGGCTACACCTTC; CDR3: CASSPTGDYGYTF
size: once; V: TRBV6-2/TRBV6-3; length: 14; J: TRBJ1-5; D: -; DNA: TGTGCCAGCAGTTGGGCAGCTAGCAATCAGCCCCAGCATTTT; CDR3: CASSWAASNQPQHF
size: few; V: TRBV6-5; length: 15; J: TRBJ1-2; D: -; DNA: TGTGCCAGCAGAGCGGACGGCAGGTGGAACTATGGCTACACCTTC; CDR3: CASRADGRWNYGYTF
size: -; V: TRBV23-1; length: 17; J: TRBJ2-7; D: -; DNA: TGCGCCAGCAGTCAATCGATACAGGCAGGGGCAGCTTACGAGCAGTACTTC; CDR3: CASSQSIQAGAAYEQYF
size: -; V: TRBV10-3; length: 14; J: TRBJ2-3; D: -; DNA: TGTGCCATCAGTGTCGGACAGAGCACAGATACGCAGTATTTT; CDR3: CAISVGQSTDTQYF
size: once; V: TRBV3-1/TRBV3-2; length: 16; J: TRBJ1-2; D: TRBD1; DNA: TGTGCCAGCAGCCCCCTTGGACAGGGAAATAACTATGGCTACACCTTC; CDR3: CASSPLGQGNNYGYTF
size: -; V: TRBV2; length: 18; J: TRBJ2-2; D: TRBD2; DNA: TGTGCCAGCAGTGAAGGACTAGCGGGAGTCATGGGAGTCGGGGAGCTGTTTTTT; CDR3: CASSEGLAGVMGVGELFF
size: -; V: TRBV6-2/TRBV6-3; length: 19; J: TRBJ2-6; D: TRBD1; DNA: TGTGCCAGCAGTCATCCCCGGGGACAGGGTTTTGTAGGGGCCAACGTCCTGACTTTC; CDR3: CASSHPRGQGFVGANVLTF
size: -; V: TRBV7-9; length: 13; J: TRBJ1-3; D: -; DNA: TGTGCAGCGGAGCGGGACTCTGGAAACACCATATATTTT; CDR3: CAAERDSGNTIYF
size: -; V: TRBV5-5; length: 12; J: TRBJ2-7; D: -; DNA: TGTGCCAGCAGCGAAGGGGCTTACGAGCAGTACTTC; CDR3: CASSEGAYEQYF